The clone carrying this TCR beta chain was detected ten times or more. Its antigen is unknown. No treatment of any kind had been given to any patient before thyroid surgery. In the original workflow: Across clinicopathological groups, CDR3 differences served as the basis for building a distant-metastasis classifier for papillary thyroid cancer. TCRdb re-called clones from the PCR reads using MiXCR. The V and J calls, along with clone size, are taken from TCRdb and not from the paper's own processing. Of tens of thousands of clones listed, under 25% were seen once; the top ten hold around two fifths. The data belong to a study of metastatic and nonmetastatic thyroid tumors. Study context: Patients with malignant and benign thyroid disease provided blood and tumor or nodule tissue, whose repertoires were compared.

Study results and limitations: Within blood and tumor, benign nodules reportedly had significantly lower TCR beta diversity than malignant thyroid tumors did.

V lost 3 bases to trimming and J lost 7 bases; unmatched junction nucleotides: 11. The CDR3 has 15 amino acids. Germline values: CDR1 DFQATT, CDR2 SNEGSKA (reference sequence). V gene TRBV20-1 combines with J gene TRBJ1-5; 8 bases match TRBD1. The sample comprised blood. The TCR comes from a female donor with papillary thyroid cancer or a benign thyroid nodule (not recorded which). Some clones in this sample may be carry-over from other donors' samples. The CDR3 DNA follows: TGCAGTGCTAGGGTAGGCAGGGGGCCCATGCAGCCCCAGCATTTT. Its translation: CSARVGRGPMQPQHF.